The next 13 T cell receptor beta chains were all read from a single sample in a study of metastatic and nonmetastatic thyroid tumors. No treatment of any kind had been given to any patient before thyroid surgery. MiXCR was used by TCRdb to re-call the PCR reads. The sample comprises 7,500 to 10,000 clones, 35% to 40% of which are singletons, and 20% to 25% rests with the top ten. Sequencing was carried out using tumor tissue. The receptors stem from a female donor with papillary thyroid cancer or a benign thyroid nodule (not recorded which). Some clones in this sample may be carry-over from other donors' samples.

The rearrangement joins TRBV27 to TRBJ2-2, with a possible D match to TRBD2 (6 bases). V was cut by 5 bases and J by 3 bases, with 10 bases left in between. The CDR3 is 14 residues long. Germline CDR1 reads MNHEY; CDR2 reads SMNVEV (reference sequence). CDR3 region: CASSLSGYTGELFF. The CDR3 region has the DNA TGTGCCAGCAGTCTTAGCGGATACACCGGGGAGCTGTTTTTT.

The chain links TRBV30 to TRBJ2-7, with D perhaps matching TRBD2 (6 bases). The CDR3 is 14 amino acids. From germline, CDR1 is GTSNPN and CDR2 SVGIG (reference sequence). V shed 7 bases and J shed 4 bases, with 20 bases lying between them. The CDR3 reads CAFSARAGPYEQYF. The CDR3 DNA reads TGTGCCTTCTCCGCGAGGGCGGGGCCTTACGAGCAGTACTTC.

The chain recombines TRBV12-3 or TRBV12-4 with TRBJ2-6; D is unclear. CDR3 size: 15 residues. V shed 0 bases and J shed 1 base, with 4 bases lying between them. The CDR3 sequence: CASSLARSGANVLTF. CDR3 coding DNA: TGTGCCAGCAGTTTAGCGAGATCTGGGGCCAACGTCCTGACTTTC.

CDR3 amino acids: CASSVELADYNEQFF. CDR3 coding DNA: TGTGCCAGCAGCGTAGAACTAGCGGATTACAATGAGCAGTTCTTC. This chain connects TRBV9 to TRBJ2-1; TRBD2 matches 8 bases. This CDR3 is 15 amino acids long. The V segment lost 0 bases and the J segment 4 bases; nucleotides outside the gene matches: 3. CDR1 is SGDLS, CDR2 YYNGEE, per germline.

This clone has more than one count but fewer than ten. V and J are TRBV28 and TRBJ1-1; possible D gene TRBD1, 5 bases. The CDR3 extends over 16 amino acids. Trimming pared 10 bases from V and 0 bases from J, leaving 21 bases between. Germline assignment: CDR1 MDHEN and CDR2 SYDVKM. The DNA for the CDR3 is TGTGCCACCAACACCCCGGGGGGAGGGGTGAACACTGAAGCTTTCTTT. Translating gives CATNTPGGGVNTEAFF.

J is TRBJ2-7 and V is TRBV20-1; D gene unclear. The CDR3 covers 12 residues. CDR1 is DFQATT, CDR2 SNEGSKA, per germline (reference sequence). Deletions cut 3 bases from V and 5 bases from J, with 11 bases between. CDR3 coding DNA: TGCAGTGCTAGCCCCAGAGGAGACGAGCAGTACTTC. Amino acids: CSASPRGDEQYF.

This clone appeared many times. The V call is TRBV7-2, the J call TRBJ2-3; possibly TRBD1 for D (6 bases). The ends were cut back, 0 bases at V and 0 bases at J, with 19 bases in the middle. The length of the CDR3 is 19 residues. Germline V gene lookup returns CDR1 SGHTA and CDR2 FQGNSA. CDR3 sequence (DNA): TGTGCCAGCAGCTTAGCCGCCATTTTCCGGGACACGAGCACAGATACGCAGTATTTT. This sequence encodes CASSLAAIFRDTSTDTQYF. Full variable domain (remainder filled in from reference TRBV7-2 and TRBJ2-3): GAGVSQSPSNKVTEKGKDVELRCDPISGHTALYWYRQSLGQGLEFLIYFQGNSAPDKSGLPSDRFSAERTGGSVSTLTIQRTQQEDSAVYLCASSLAAIFRDTSTDTQYFGPGTRLTVL.

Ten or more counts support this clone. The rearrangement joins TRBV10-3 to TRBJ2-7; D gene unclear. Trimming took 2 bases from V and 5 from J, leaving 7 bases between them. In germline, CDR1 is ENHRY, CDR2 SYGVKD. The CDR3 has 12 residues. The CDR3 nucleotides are TGTGCCATCAGTGAGCGGCGCAACGAGCAGTACTTC. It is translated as CAISERRNEQYF.

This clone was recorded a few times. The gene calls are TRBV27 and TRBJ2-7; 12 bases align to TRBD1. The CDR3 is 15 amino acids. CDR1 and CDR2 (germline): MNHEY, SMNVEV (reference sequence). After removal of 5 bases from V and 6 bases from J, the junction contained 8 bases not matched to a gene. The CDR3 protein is CASSTGTGGIGEQYF. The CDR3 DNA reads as TGTGCCAGCAGTACTGGGACAGGGGGCATCGGCGAGCAGTACTTC.

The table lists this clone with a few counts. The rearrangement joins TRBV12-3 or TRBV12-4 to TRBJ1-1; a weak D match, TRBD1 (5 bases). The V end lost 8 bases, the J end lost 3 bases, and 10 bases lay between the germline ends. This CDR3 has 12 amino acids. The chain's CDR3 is CASGQGHTEAFF. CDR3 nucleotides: TGTGCCAGCGGGCAGGGTCACACTGAAGCTTTCTTT.

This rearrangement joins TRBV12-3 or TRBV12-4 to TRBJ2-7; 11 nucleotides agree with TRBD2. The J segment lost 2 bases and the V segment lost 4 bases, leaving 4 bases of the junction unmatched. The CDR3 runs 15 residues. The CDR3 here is CASSSPTSGTYEQYF. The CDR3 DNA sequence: TGTGCCAGCAGTTCCCCGACTAGCGGGACCTACGAGCAGTACTTC.

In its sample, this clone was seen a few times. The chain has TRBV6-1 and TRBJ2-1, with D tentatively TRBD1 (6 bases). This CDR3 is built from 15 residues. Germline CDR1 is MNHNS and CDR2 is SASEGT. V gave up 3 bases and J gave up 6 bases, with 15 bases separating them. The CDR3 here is CASSDRGQIGNEQFF. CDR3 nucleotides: TGTGCCAGCAGTGATAGAGGACAGATCGGCAATGAGCAGTTCTTC.

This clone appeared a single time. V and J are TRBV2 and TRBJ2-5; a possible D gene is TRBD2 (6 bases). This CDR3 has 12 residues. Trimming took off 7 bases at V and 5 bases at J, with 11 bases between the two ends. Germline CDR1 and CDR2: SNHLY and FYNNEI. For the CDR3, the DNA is TGTGCCAGCACCGCGGGGTGGGAGACCCAGTACTTC. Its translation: CASTAGWETQYF.